The next 20 T cell receptor beta chains were all read from a single sample in a study of blood T cell repertoires in COVID-19. The repertoire was sequenced with immunoSEQ multiplex PCR; TCRdb's copy has only in-frame clones and lacks some. The data contain 200,000 to 300,000 clones, 70% to 85% of them singletons. Sequencing was done on a sample of peripheral blood. These receptors all come from a woman of 80 years or more with acute or convalescent COVID-19.

This chain uses TRBV9 with TRBJ2-5; D is perhaps TRBD1 (5 bases). Germline CDR1 SGDLS, CDR2 YYNGEE. The CDR3 consists of 15 residues. The germline V and J ends were trimmed by 3 bases and 4 bases, with 16 bases remaining between them. Here the CDR3 reads CASSARGAPGETQYF. The CDR3 DNA reads as TGTGCCAGCAGCGCTAGGGGTGCTCCGGGAGAGACCCAGTACTTC.

CDR3 sequence: CASSLGQGLGIAEAFF. The CDR3 nucleotides are TGCGCCAGCAGCTTGGGGCAGGGTTTAGGTATTGCTGAAGCTTTCTTT. J is TRBJ1-1 and V is TRBV5-1, with D tentatively TRBD1 (5 bases). Per the germline V gene, CDR1 is SGHRS and CDR2 is YFSETQ. Between the trimmed V and J ends, which lost 0 bases and 6 bases, there was a span of 18 bases. The CDR3 spans 16 residues.

The V gene is TRBV18, the J gene TRBJ2-5; maybe TRBD1 (7 bases). V was shortened by 5 bases and J by 3 bases, with 10 bases between the two germline ends. The CDR3 sequence is 13 residues long. CDR1 KGHSH and CDR2 LQKENI come from the germline V gene. CDR3 nucleotides: TGTGCCAGCTCAGCGGGACAGAAAGAGACCCAGTACTTC. Protein product: CASSAGQKETQYF.

The gene calls are TRBV11-2 and TRBJ2-5; perhaps TRBD1 as D (6 bases). Germline assignment: CDR1 SGHAT and CDR2 FQNNGV. Trimming left V 5 bases short and J 3 bases short, with 19 bases between. CDR3 length: 16 amino acids. The CDR3: CASSPKRGTQEETQYF. CDR3 bases: TGTGCCAGCAGCCCCAAGAGGGGGACACAAGAAGAGACCCAGTACTTC.

The chain joins TRBV5-5 to TRBJ1-5; 8 nucleotides match TRBD1. CDR3 length: 14 residues. From germline, CDR1 is SGHKS and CDR2 YYEKEE (reference sequence). The junction had 2 bases not matched to a gene; V was cut back by 0 bases and J by 6 bases. CDR3 sequence reads: CASSLGTGRQPQHF. The CDR3 DNA reads as TGTGCCAGCAGCTTGGGGACAGGGCGTCAGCCCCAGCATTTT.

This chain connects TRBV29-1 to TRBJ1-1; TRBD1 matches at 9 bases. From germline, CDR1 is SQVTM and CDR2 ANQGSEA. The CDR3 consists of 15 residues. The J segment lost 5 bases and the V segment lost 5 bases, leaving 12 bases of the junction unmatched. CDR3 nucleotide sequence: TGCAGCGTTCAGACAGGGGGGAATCCGGGAACTGAAGCTTTCTTT. Translating it yields CSVQTGGNPGTEAFF.

The chain recombines TRBV5-5 with TRBJ1-3; D is undetermined. Trimming removed 0 bases from V and 0 bases from J, with 7 bases in between. This CDR3 is built from 15 residues. Germline V gene lookup returns CDR1 SGHKS and CDR2 YYEKEE (reference sequence). CDR3: CASSLGSVSGNTIYF. In nucleotides, the CDR3 is TGTGCCAGCAGCTTGGGTTCAGTCTCTGGAAACACCATATATTTT.

The V call is TRBV6-5, the J call TRBJ2-1; 7 bases match TRBD2. The germline V gene has CDR1 MNHEY and CDR2 SVGAGI. The V and J ends lost 7 bases and 4 bases, in that order; junction bases with no gene match: 4. The CDR3 totals 13 residues. CDR3 sequence: CASKLARYNEQFF. CDR3 coding DNA: TGTGCCAGCAAACTAGCGAGGTACAATGAGCAGTTCTTC.

This clone was recorded a few times. The V and J genes are TRBV18 and TRBJ1-2, with D tentatively TRBD1 (6 bases). V lost 6 bases to trimming and J lost 3 bases, with 20 bases between them. Per germline, CDR1 KGHSH and CDR2 LQKENI. The CDR3 spans 16 residues. The CDR3 here is CASSPSPGTGYYGYTF. CDR3 sequence (DNA): TGTGCCAGCTCTCCTTCCCCGGGAACAGGGTACTATGGCTACACCTTC.

This clone is a singleton in its sample. The chain employs TRBV7-3 and TRBJ1-2; TRBD1 is a possible D gene (5 bases). V gave up 0 bases and J gave up 8 bases, with 16 bases separating them. The CDR3 contains 15 residues. Germline V gives CDR1 SGHTA, CDR2 FQGTGA. CDR3 nucleotide sequence: TGTGCCAGCAGCTTAACCCCCCGACAGAACGGAGGCTACACCTTC. Its protein is CASSLTPRQNGGYTF.

The CDR3 nucleotides read TGTGCCATCAGCGTAGACAGGGAGCAGTACTTC. As protein: CAISVDREQYF. V usage is TRBV10-3 and J usage is TRBJ2-7, with D possibly TRBD1 on 6 matching bases. Germline V lookup: CDR1 ENHRY, CDR2 SYGVKD. V gave up 6 bases and J gave up 7 bases, with 10 bases separating them. CDR3 size: 11 residues.

The sample holds one count of this clone. The chain joins TRBV3-1 (or the pseudogene TRBV3-2) to TRBJ1-2; a possible D gene is TRBD1 (5 bases). The CDR3 extends over 14 amino acids. Germline loops: CDR1 LGHDT, CDR2 YNNKEL (reference sequence). V was cut by 4 bases and J by 6 bases, with 15 bases left in between. The CDR3 region has the DNA TGTGCCAGCAGCCTCCAGGCGGCAGGGCATGGCTACACCTTC. Protein: CASSLQAAGHGYTF.

The chain joins TRBV7-2 to TRBJ1-2, with 8 bases that match TRBD1. The CDR3 is made up of 16 amino acids. Per the germline V gene, CDR1 is SGHTA and CDR2 is FQGNSA. V trimming: 1 base; J trimming: 4 bases; junction bases outside the gene matches: 8. The CDR3 reads CASSLGSGGLGYGYTF. The CDR3 DNA follows: TGTGCCAGCAGCTTAGGCTCAGGGGGCCTTGGCTATGGCTACACCTTC.

This chain joins TRBV4-3 and TRBJ2-7; 11 bases are a match to TRBD1. The germline gives CDR1 LGHNA, CDR2 YSLEER. The CDR3 has 17 residues. The trim removed 0 bases at V and 6 bases at J, leaving 10 bases unmatched. CDR3 protein: CASSQDRIGQGAPEQYF. In DNA, the CDR3 is TGCGCCAGCAGCCAAGATAGAATAGGACAGGGGGCGCCCGAGCAGTACTTC.

This rearrangement joins TRBV6-5 to TRBJ1-2; 12 bases are a match to TRBD1. Looked up from germline, CDR1 is MNHEY and CDR2 is SVGAGI. J was trimmed by 7 bases and V by 0 bases; bases with no gene match: 3. The CDR3 totals 15 residues. CDR3 residues: CASSYSGQGAGGYTF. For the CDR3, the DNA is TGTGCCAGCAGTTACTCGGGACAGGGGGCGGGTGGCTACACCTTC.

The chain uses TRBV7-2 and TRBJ2-5, with a tentative D call TRBD2 (5 bases). Trimming removed 7 bases at V and 4 bases at J, with 10 bases between. Per germline, CDR1 SGHTA and CDR2 FQGNSA. This CDR3 contains 12 residues. CDR3 sequence: CASKLERETQYF. CDR3 coding DNA: TGTGCCAGCAAACTAGAGCGAGAGACCCAGTACTTC. Looking up the rest from reference TRBV7-2 and TRBJ2-5 gives the full variable domain: GAGVSQSPSNKVTEKGKDVELRCDPISGHTALYWYRQSLGQGLEFLIYFQGNSAPDKSGLPSDRFSAERTGGSVSTLTIQRTQQEDSAVYLCASKLERETQYFGPGTRLLVL.

The chain uses TRBV15 and TRBJ2-7; 7 bases align to TRBD2. V trimming: 1 base; J trimming: 3 bases; junction bases outside the gene matches: 6. CDR3 size: 15 residues. The germline CDR1 and CDR2 sequences are LNHNV and YYDKDF (reference sequence). DNA for the CDR3: TGTGCCACCAGCAGAGTAGGCGGGAGCGACTACGAGCAGTACTTC. Its protein is CATSRVGGSDYEQYF. The full variable domain, its missing parts supplied by reference TRBV15 and TRBJ2-7, is DAMVIQNPRYQVTQFGKPVTLSCSQTLNHNVMYWYQQKSSQAPKLLFHYYDKDFNNEADTPDNFQSRRPNTSFCFLDIRSPGLGDTAMYLCATSRVGGSDYEQYFGPGTRLTVT.

The chain uses TRBV19 and TRBJ2-7; D ambiguous. V lost 6 bases to trimming and J lost 0 bases, with 6 bases between them. CDR1 is LNHDA, CDR2 SQIVND, per germline (reference sequence). This CDR3 comprises 12 residues. The CDR3 is CASRSSSYEQYF. CDR3 in DNA: TGTGCCAGTAGGAGTAGCTCCTACGAGCAGTACTTC.

There are a few counts of this clone. The chain links TRBV7-2 to TRBJ1-1, with TRBD1 matching 7 bases. CDR1 is SGHTA, CDR2 FQGNSA, per germline. Trimming cost V 5 bases and J 0 bases; bases outside gene matches: 6. The CDR3 covers 15 residues. The CDR3 here is CASSPQGSLNTEAFF. CDR3 sequence (DNA): TGTGCCAGCAGCCCACAGGGGTCATTGAACACTGAAGCTTTCTTT.

The rearrangement uses TRBV6-1 and TRBJ1-3; possible D gene TRBD1, 6 bases. The germline V gene encodes CDR1 MNHNS and CDR2 SASEGT. There are 15 residues in the CDR3. The V and J ends lost 3 bases and 0 bases respectively, with 9 bases between them. Here the CDR3 reads CASSEGAFSGNTIYF. CDR3 sequence (DNA): TGTGCCAGCAGTGAGGGGGCCTTCTCTGGAAACACCATATATTTT.